Listed below are T cell receptor beta chains from one sample, sequenced in a study of monozygotic twins with cystic fibrosis. Generated by immunoSEQ multiplex PCR, the TCRdb table keeps only in-frame clones and is missing some. Of 30,000 to 40,000 clones in the sample, approximately 90% were seen once. The sequencing sample was made of blood. The origin of the receptors is a boy between 2 and 15 years old with cystic fibrosis. Both conserved end residues are part of each CDR3. The order of the fields is D gene, J gene, V gene, clone size, CDR3 protein. D genes are given only for firm matches. The size field is filled for only some rows; it gives once, few, many or a size class.

NA | TRBJ1-1 | TRBV6-5 | NA | CASSYSSDTEAFF
TRBD2 | TRBJ2-1 | TRBV4-3 | once | CASSQVPLAGIYEQFF
TRBD1 | TRBJ1-6 | TRBV4-3 | NA | CASSPGQGNSPLHF
TRBD1 | TRBJ1-5 | TRBV6-5 | NA | CASSRGREDQPQHF
TRBD1 | TRBJ1-2 | TRBV14 | few | CASSPAGNRGVNYGYTF
TRBD1 | TRBJ1-2 | TRBV12-5 | NA | CASGQGQAIYGYTF
NA | TRBJ1-5 | TRBV19 | NA | CASSIGLGGNQPQHF
NA | TRBJ1-4 | TRBV6-1 | NA | CAGGEKGLFF
NA | TRBJ1-5 | TRBV6-5 | NA | CASSWQEYQPQHF
TRBD2 | TRBJ2-5 | TRBV27 | NA | CASSLSPSGGSKRTQYF
NA | TRBJ1-5 | TRBV6-5 | once | CASSYGGAGQPQHF
TRBD1 | TRBJ1-1 | TRBV7-9 | few | CASSSRQGGTEAFF
TRBD1 | TRBJ1-2 | TRBV19 | NA | CASSVPSDRGLIYGYTF
NA | TRBJ1-1 | TRBV5-6 | NA | CASSFLNTEAFF